This T cell receptor beta chain was captured in a study of blood T cell repertoires in COVID-19. Whole-study context: The United States, Italy and Spain supplied acute and convalescent COVID-19 samples. Sample material is recorded as cDNA or gDNA derived from T cells, B-cell-depleted T cells, or PBMCs.

The CDR3 sequence is 11 residues long. V was pared by 6 bases and J by 4 bases, with 4 bases between. Germline V CDR1 and CDR2: LGHNT, FRNRAP. Original processing methods: Counts of nucleated cells, estimated from reference gene primer amplification, were obtained. TCRdb keeps only in-frame clones here, not all; method: immunoSEQ multiplex PCR. That table furnishes V, J and clone size, whereas the DNA furnished D and trimming. The data contain 30,000 or so clones, about 81% of them singletons. The receptor was derived from a man older than 75 with acute or convalescent COVID-19. Sequencing was done on a sample of peripheral blood. V is TRBV12-5 and J is TRBJ2-1; D gene unclear. The CDR3 spells CASGLYNEQFF. The CDR3 DNA reads TGTGCTAGTGGCCTGTACAATGAGCAGTTCTTC. The full variable domain, completed using reference TRBV12-5 and TRBJ2-1, is DARVTQTPRHKVTEMGQEVTMRCQPILGHNTVFWYRQTMMQGLELLAYFRNRAPLDDSGMPKDRFSAEMPDATLATLKIQPSEPRDSAVYFCASGLYNEQFFGPGTRLTVL.